Following are 6 T cell receptor beta chains from one sample sequenced in a study of technical replicates of blood from several donors. The method was immunoSEQ multiplex PCR; TCRdb's version includes in-frame clones alone and lacks a portion of them. The sample shows approximately 79,000 clones, approximately 96% of them seen only once. The material sequenced was T cells isolated from PBMCs. Source of these receptors: a human donor in good health.

The V call is TRBV27, the J call TRBJ2-7; D perhaps matches TRBD2 (7 bases). This CDR3 contains 15 residues. Germline lookup yields CDR1 MNHEY and CDR2 SMNVEV (reference sequence). Trimming removed 3 bases at V and 7 bases at J, with 19 bases between. The CDR3 spells CASSFGGGARWEQYF. DNA for the CDR3: TGTGCCAGCAGTTTTGGCGGGGGCGCCAGATGGGAGCAGTACTTC.

The chain has TRBV28 and TRBJ2-7, with 8 bases aligning to TRBD1. The junction had 7 bases not matched to a gene; V was cut back by 7 bases and J by 2 bases. This CDR3 is 14 amino acids long. Germline-derived CDR1 and CDR2 are MDHEN and SYDVKM. The CDR3 is CASTRTGGTYEQYF. Here the CDR3 DNA reads TGTGCCAGCACCCGAACAGGGGGGACCTACGAGCAGTACTTC.

The rearrangement links TRBV9 to TRBJ2-1; tentative D call: TRBD1 (5 bases). Germline CDR1 is SGDLS and CDR2 is YYNGEE. Trimming removed 0 bases at V and 6 bases at J, with 13 bases between. There are 15 residues in the CDR3. CDR3 nucleotide sequence: TGTGCCAGCAGCGTAGCTCTCCAGGGAAGCAATGAGCAGTTCTTC. Translation: CASSVALQGSNEQFF.

The rearrangement uses TRBV2 and TRBJ2-7; unclear D gene. The V and J ends lost 1 base and 3 bases respectively, with 4 bases between them. CDR1 and CDR2 from the germline V gene are SNHLY and FYNNEI. The CDR3 sequence is 12 residues long. The CDR3 spells CASSEGGYEQYF. Written as DNA, the CDR3 is TGTGCCAGCAGTGAAGGCGGCTACGAGCAGTACTTC. Full variable domain (missing parts from reference TRBV2 and TRBJ2-7): EPEVTQTPSHQVTQMGQEVILRCVPISNHLYFYWYRQILGQKVEFLVSFYNNEISEKSEIFDDQFSVERPDGSNFTLKIRSTKLEDSAMYFCASSEGGYEQYFGPGTRLTVT.

V is TRBV6-6 and J is TRBJ2-4; D possibly corresponds to TRBD1 (6 bases). This CDR3 contains 16 residues. V lost 7 bases to trimming and J lost 0 bases, with 16 bases between them. Germline CDR1 is MNHNY and CDR2 is SVGAGI (reference sequence). The CDR3: CASNAPGTKAKNIQYF. The CDR3 DNA is TGTGCCAGCAATGCTCCCGGGACAAAAGCCAAAAACATTCAGTACTTC.

The rearrangement joins TRBV19 to TRBJ2-2; 8 bases match TRBD2. The CDR3 runs to 14 residues. After removal of 3 bases from V and 4 bases from J, the junction contained 1 base not matched to a gene. Germline V CDR1 and CDR2: LNHDA, SQIVND (reference sequence). CDR3 residues: CASSIGTSTGELFF. The CDR3 DNA sequence: TGTGCCAGTAGTATTGGGACTAGCACCGGGGAGCTGTTTTTT.